This T cell receptor beta chain was found in a study of immune evolution from preneoplasia to lung adenocarcinoma. Two lung cancer pathologists independently confirmed each histologic diagnosis. After removal of 3 bases from V and 2 bases from J, the junction contained 6 bases not matched to a gene. The CDR3 runs 15 residues. Germline CDR1 reads MGHRA; CDR2 reads YSYEKL. Study findings and constraints: Top clone frequencies peaked in normal lung, apparently declining through invasive adenocarcinoma. Normal lung had highest clonality; later lesions appeared denser, more diverse. Highest clonality occurred in KRAS-mutant, not EGFR-mutant or double wild-type, nodules.

The table came from immunoSEQ multiplex PCR; TCRdb's copy has only in-frame clones and leaves some out. The data contain about 40,000 clones, roughly 68% of them singletons. In regard to this clone: Its antigen remains unknown.

Material: FFPE invasive lung adenocarcinoma tissue. The receptor comes from a person in their sixties or seventies with lung adenocarcinoma. The rearrangement links TRBV4-1 to TRBJ1-2; TRBD1 matches 7 bases. This CDR3 is CASSQTGTLNYGYTF. CDR3 DNA: TGCGCCAGCAGCCAGACAGGGACTTTGAACTATGGCTACACCTTC.